This paragraph covers one T cell receptor beta chain sequence. This CDR3 has 19 residues. J was trimmed by 5 bases and V by 4 bases; bases with no gene match: 18. Germline CDR1 SGHDT, CDR2 YYEEEE. The sample is drawn from a study of blood T cell repertoires in COVID-19. Study information: The United States, Italy and Spain were the sources of the acute and convalescent COVID-19 samples. Sources were T cells, B-cell-depleted T cells, or PBMCs; the material itself was cDNA or gDNA.

As handled by the study authors: Reference gene primer amplification yielded estimated nucleated cell counts. TCRdb's copy holds only in-frame clones and misses some; the assay was immunoSEQ multiplex PCR. V and J calls and clone size are as listed in that table; D and trimming were resolved from the DNA. The data show more than 200,000 clones, with 80% to 85% seen just once and under 12% held by the top ten. V is TRBV5-6 and J is TRBJ2-4, with TRBD1 identical over 10 bases. This sequence originates from a woman older than 75 with COVID-19, enrolled during active disease. Sequences were obtained from peripheral blood. CDR3 protein: CASSLTRDRGLGRENIQYF. In nucleotides, the CDR3 is TGTGCCAGCAGCCTTACACGAGACAGGGGGCTTGGGAGGGAAAACATTCAGTACTTC.